The 10 T cell receptor beta chains below come from one sample, sequenced in a study of cytomegalovirus exposure and HLA in healthy donors. The PCR ran on 60 Vbeta and 13 Jbeta primers. Using immunoSEQ multiplex PCR, the repertoire was profiled, and TCRdb retains in-frame clones only, with some absent. This sample has about 190,000 clones, with about four fifths found just once. Material for sequencing was PBMCs. The receptors derive from a man aged 35 to 55 in good health and CMV-seropositive.

The chain has TRBV6-4 and TRBJ2-1; 7 nucleotides align to TRBD1. The CDR3 consists of 13 residues. The J segment lost 4 bases and the V segment lost 6 bases, leaving 3 bases of the junction unmatched. Germline lookup yields CDR1 MRHNA and CDR2 SNTAGT. CDR3 protein: CASSYRGYNEQFF. The DNA of the CDR3 is TGTGCCAGCAGCTACAGGGGATACAATGAGCAGTTCTTC.

The V call is TRBV11-2, the J call TRBJ1-4; D perhaps matches TRBD1 (6 bases). The CDR3 has 14 residues. Germline loops: CDR1 SGHAT, CDR2 FQNNGV. Deletions cut 5 bases from V and 8 bases from J, with 15 bases between. The CDR3 DNA follows: TGTGCCAGCAGCACGAACAGGGTCGGAGAAAAACTGTTTTTT. It is translated as CASSTNRVGEKLFF.

The chain couples TRBV25-1 to TRBJ2-3, with D possibly being TRBD1 (5 bases). In germline, CDR1 is MGHDK, CDR2 SYGVNS. The CDR3 contains 14 residues. Trimming left V 6 bases short and J 0 bases short, with 10 bases between. The CDR3 region has the DNA TGTGCCAGCAGCCAGACAGCTAGCACAGATACGCAGTATTTT. Encoded protein: CASSQTASTDTQYF.

The genes are TRBV7-2 and TRBJ2-1; 10 bases match TRBD2. J gave up 3 bases and V 3 bases, and 2 bases lay outside the gene matches. CDR3 length: 15 amino acids. From germline, CDR1 is SGHTA and CDR2 FQGNSA. CDR3 DNA sequence: TGTGCCAGCAGCTTCCTAGCGGGAGACTACAATGAGCAGTTCTTC. Its translation is CASSFLAGDYNEQFF.

The V call is TRBV7-2, the J call TRBJ2-2; 8 bases fit TRBD2. The CDR3 has 15 amino acids. Germline lookup yields CDR1 SGHTA and CDR2 FQGNSA. V shed 5 bases, J shed 4 bases, and the junction held 6 bases outside the gene matches. The CDR3 DNA reads TGTGCCAGCAGCCTGTGGCTAGCGGGCACCGGGGAGCTGTTTTTT. Its protein product is CASSLWLAGTGELFF.

The chain is built from TRBV7-9 and TRBJ2-2, with 10 bases identical to TRBD2. Trimming cost V 5 bases and J 6 bases; bases outside gene matches: 15. This CDR3 comprises 18 residues. CDR1 is SEHNR, CDR2 FQNEAQ, per germline (reference sequence). This CDR3 reads CASSPSKSSGSLPGELFF. The CDR3 nucleotides read TGTGCCAGCAGCCCATCCAAGTCTAGCGGGAGTTTACCCGGGGAGCTGTTTTTT.

The chain combines TRBV7-9 with TRBJ2-2; 8 bases are a match to TRBD1. The CDR3 spans 15 residues. Looked up from germline, CDR1 is SEHNR and CDR2 is FQNEAQ (reference sequence). The V gene end was trimmed by 3 bases and the J gene end by 3 bases; junction bases not matched to a gene: 3. The CDR3 nucleotides read TGTGCCAGCAGCTTGACAGGGGTCGACACCGGGGAGCTGTTTTTT. This gives the protein CASSLTGVDTGELFF.

The chain carries TRBV4-1 and TRBJ2-7; 8 bases map to TRBD1. The germline V gene has CDR1 MGHRA and CDR2 YSYEKL. This CDR3 has 16 amino acids. The J segment lost 2 bases and the V segment lost 1 base, leaving 7 bases of the junction unmatched. The CDR3 spells CASSQGIRDRTYEQYF. DNA for the CDR3: TGCGCCAGCAGCCAAGGGATCCGGGACAGGACCTACGAGCAGTACTTC.

Only one count was recorded for this clone. The CDR3 loop is CASSYLTGVGETQYF. The DNA for the CDR3 is TGTGCCAGCAGTTACCTAACGGGAGTGGGGGAGACCCAGTACTTC. V and J are TRBV6-5 and TRBJ2-5; D may be TRBD2 (6 bases). Germline-derived CDR1 and CDR2 are MNHEY and SVGAGI. The V end was cut by 2 bases, the J end by 5 bases, with 15 bases between. The CDR3 spans 15 residues.

This sequence joins TRBV6-1 and TRBJ2-1; D remains unclear. The CDR3 totals 14 residues. V lost 3 bases and J lost 3, with 9 bases in between. CDR1 and CDR2 (germline): MNHNS, SASEGT. Written as DNA, the CDR3 is TGTGCCAGCAGTGATCTAGATTACTACAATGAGCAGTTCTTC. Translated, it gives CASSDLDYYNEQFF.